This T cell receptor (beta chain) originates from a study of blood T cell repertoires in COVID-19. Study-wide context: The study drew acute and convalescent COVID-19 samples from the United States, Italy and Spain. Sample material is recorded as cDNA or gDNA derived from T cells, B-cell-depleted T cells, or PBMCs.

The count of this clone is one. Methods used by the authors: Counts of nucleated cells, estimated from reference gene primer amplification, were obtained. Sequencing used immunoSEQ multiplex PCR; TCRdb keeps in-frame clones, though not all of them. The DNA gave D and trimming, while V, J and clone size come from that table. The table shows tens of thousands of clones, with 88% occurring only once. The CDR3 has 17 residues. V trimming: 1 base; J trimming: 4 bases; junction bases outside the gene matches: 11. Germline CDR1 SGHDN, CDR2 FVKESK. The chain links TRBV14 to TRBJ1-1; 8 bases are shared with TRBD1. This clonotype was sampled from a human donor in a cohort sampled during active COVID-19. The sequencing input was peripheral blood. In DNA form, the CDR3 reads TGTGCCAGCAGCCAAGTCCAGGCAGGGGGCGTATTCACTGAAGCTTTCTTT. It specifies CASSQVQAGGVFTEAFF.